This is a list of T cell receptor beta chains from one sample in a study of shared clonotypes between healthy human individuals. Clones were read by immunoSEQ multiplex PCR, and TCRdb kept only the in-frame ones, dropping some. The data contain hundreds of thousands of clones, over 65% of them singletons. What was sequenced was PBMCs. These receptors originate from a middle-aged woman in good health. Some clones in this sample may be carry-over from other donors' samples. Each CDR3 is given with its conserved first and last residue. A D gene is named only where the DNA matches it firmly. Size tells how often a clone was seen (once, few, many) or the class of an expanded clone, and some rows leave it out.

v_gene	j_gene	abundance	d_gene	len	CDR3nt	CDR3aa
TRBV6-1	TRBJ1-4	NA	NA	13	TGTGCCAGCAGTCCCCCATCCTTCACGGAACTGTTTTTT	CASSPPSFTELFF
TRBV5-1	TRBJ2-7	many	NA	13	TGCGCCAGCAGCTTGCGCTGGGGCGGCGAGCAGTACTTC	CASSLRWGGEQYF
TRBV4-3	TRBJ2-1	NA	TRBD2	17	TGCGCCAGCAGCCAAGGGACTAGCGGGAGTGGGAACAATGAGCAGTTCTTC	CASSQGTSGSGNNEQFF
TRBV2	TRBJ1-4	NA	NA	15	TGTGCCAGCTTGCAGCTCGGTCTGGCTAATGAAAAACTGTTTTTT	CASLQLGLANEKLFF
TRBV30	TRBJ1-5	NA	NA	14	TGTGCCTGGAGTCTTCTCGAGGGGAGCCAGCCCCAGCATTTT	CAWSLLEGSQPQHF
TRBV9	TRBJ1-1	few	NA	14	TGTGCCAGCAGCGTAGGTGGGAGGAACACTGAAGCTTTCTTT	CASSVGGRNTEAFF
TRBV9	TRBJ2-3	many	TRBD2	21	TGTGCCAGCAGCGCCCAATGGACTAGTCACGAAGGGCAGCGGTACACAGATACGCAGTATTTT	CASSAQWTSHEGQRYTDTQYF
TRBV5-1	TRBJ1-1	NA	NA	15	TGCGCCAGCAGCTTCTACAGTAACCGGGACACTGAAGCTTTCTTT	CASSFYSNRDTEAFF
TRBV28	TRBJ2-7	NA	NA	14	TGTGCCAGCAGTCCCAACTACTACTCCTACGAGCAGTACTTC	CASSPNYYSYEQYF
TRBV28	TRBJ2-7	NA	TRBD2	14	TGTGCCAGCGTTAGTTCCCGGGAGGGCTACGAGCAGTACTTC	CASVSSREGYEQYF
TRBV11-2	TRBJ2-1	NA	NA	12	TGTGCCAGCAGCCCTTACGGGACAGAGCAGTTCTTC	CASSPYGTEQFF
TRBV10-3	TRBJ1-1	NA	NA	12	TGTGCCATCAGTGGGGGGGAGGGGGAAGCTTTCTTT	CAISGGEGEAFF
TRBV11-2	TRBJ2-3	NA	NA	15	TGTGCCAGCAGCTTAGACCATGACTTGGTAGATACGCAGTATTTT	CASSLDHDLVDTQYF
TRBV2	TRBJ2-5	NA	NA	13	TGTGCCAGCGGAAACAGGGATGCGGAGACCCAGTACTTC	CASGNRDAETQYF
TRBV7-9	TRBJ2-1	NA	TRBD2	16	TGTGCCAGCAGCTCCACTGCGGGACTAGTTTCCGATGAGCAGTTCTTC	CASSSTAGLVSDEQFF
TRBV15	TRBJ1-2	NA	NA	14	TGTGCCACCAGCAGAGATCCGGGACGGTATGGCTACACCTTC	CATSRDPGRYGYTF
TRBV28	TRBJ1-1	NA	NA	15	TGTGCCAGCAGCGCCCTACTTTCAGGGTTTCCTGAAGCTTTCTTT	CASSALLSGFPEAFF
TRBV6-1	TRBJ1-5	NA	NA	13	TGTGCCAGCAGTGGAACCCGCAATCAGCCCCAGCATTTT	CASSGTRNQPQHF
TRBV7-8	TRBJ1-2	NA	NA	13	TGTGCCAGCAGCCCCTTGGGGGCCCGGGGCTACACCTTC	CASSPLGARGYTF
TRBV6-4	TRBJ2-1	NA	TRBD2	15	TGTGCCAGCGCCCCCACAGCGGGAGACCACAATGAGCAGTTCTTC	CASAPTAGDHNEQFF
TRBV4-1	TRBJ2-4	once	TRBD1	17	TGCGCCAGCAGCCAACCCGGGACAGGGGGCGCGAAAAACATTCAGTACTTC	CASSQPGTGGAKNIQYF
TRBV11-3	TRBJ2-7	NA	NA	12	TGTGCCAGCAGGAGACTAGCCTACGAGCAGTACTTC	CASRRLAYEQYF
TRBV6-1	TRBJ1-3	NA	NA	16	TGTGCCAGCAGTGAAGGCGGTTATTATACTGGAAACACCATATATTTT	CASSEGGYYTGNTIYF
TRBV27	TRBJ2-7	NA	NA	15	TGTGCCAGCAGCGAGGGGGGTCAGCCATACTACGAGCAGTACTTC	CASSEGGQPYYEQYF
TRBV5-8	TRBJ2-7	NA	NA	15	TGTGCCAGCAGCTTGGAAGGCTTAAGCTCCTACGAGCAGTACTTC	CASSLEGLSSYEQYF
TRBV29-1	TRBJ2-7	NA	NA	12	TGCAGCGTTGCAGAGGGTTCCCTCGAGCAGTACTTC	CSVAEGSLEQYF
TRBV11-2	TRBJ1-2	NA	NA	13	TGTGCCAGCAGCCCCGACAGGAACTATGGCTACACCTTC	CASSPDRNYGYTF
TRBV28	TRBJ1-5	NA	NA	11	TGTGCCAGCACTCGGGGGGGGCCCCAGCATTTT	CASTRGGPQHF
TRBV4-2	TRBJ2-1	NA	NA	14	TGTGCCAGCAGCCAGGATGGACTGCACAATGAGCAGTTCTTC	CASSQDGLHNEQFF
TRBV2	TRBJ2-3	NA	NA	13	TGTGCAGGAGGAGCATCTAGCACAGATACGCAGTATTTT	CAGGASSTDTQYF
TRBV6-1	TRBJ2-7	NA	NA	16	TGTGCCAGCAGTGTCAAAGCAGGGGCTAGTTCCTACGAGCAGTACTTC	CASSVKAGASSYEQYF
TRBV7-6	TRBJ2-3	many	NA	14	TGTGCCAGCAGCCCGCAAAGGGCGGGAGATACGCAGTATTTT	CASSPQRAGDTQYF
TRBV18	TRBJ1-2	once	TRBD1	18	TGTGCCAGCTCACCCCAATCAGGCAGGGGGCTGTGGGGCTATGGCTACACCTTC	CASSPQSGRGLWGYGYTF
TRBV9	TRBJ2-7	once	TRBD1	14	TGTGCCAGCAGCGTAGGGGACAGGGGATACGAGCAGTACTTC	CASSVGDRGYEQYF
TRBV10-3	TRBJ2-7	NA	NA	13	TGTGCCATCAGTTCCGGGGCATCTGGGGGTCCGTACTTC	CAISSGASGGPYF
TRBV7-2	TRBJ1-5	NA	NA	15	TGTGCCAGCAGGGACCCTGGGGGTATGAATCAGCCCCAGCATTTT	CASRDPGGMNQPQHF
TRBV11-2	TRBJ2-7	NA	NA	14	TGTGCCAGCAGCTTAGCCGCCGTAGCCTACGAGCAGTACTTC	CASSLAAVAYEQYF
TRBV15	TRBJ2-3	once	NA	12	TGTGCCACCAGCAGAGACACAGATACGCAGTATTTT	CATSRDTDTQYF
TRBV6-4	TRBJ2-1	NA	NA	13	TGTGCCAGCAGAAGGACAGTTTACAATGAGCAGTTCTTC	CASRRTVYNEQFF
TRBV10-3	TRBJ2-7	NA	NA	12	TGTGCCACAAATAGTAGGGGACTGGAGCAGTACTTC	CATNSRGLEQYF
TRBV10-3	TRBJ2-5	NA	NA	11	TGTGCCATCCGAGAGGAAGAGACCCAGTACTTC	CAIREEETQYF
TRBV10-3	TRBJ2-5	few	NA	16	TGTGCCACCAGGCGGGGATGGGGACTCTCCCAAGAGACCCAGTACTTC	CATRRGWGLSQETQYF
TRBV6-1	TRBJ1-1	NA	NA	14	TGTGCCAGCAGTGTCGTTTGGGAGGACACTGAAGCTTTCTTT	CASSVVWEDTEAFF
TRBV10-3	TRBJ1-2	once	NA	13	TGTGCCATCAGTGAGTCCCGCAGGGATGGCTACACCTTC	CAISESRRDGYTF
TRBV7-8	TRBJ2-1	many	TRBD2	16	TGTGCCAGCAGCCTCCTTAGCGGGGAGATTTACAATGAGCAGTTCTTC	CASSLLSGEIYNEQFF
TRBV28	TRBJ1-1	NA	NA	11	TGTGCCAGCAGTTTCGGCCTACAAGCTTTCTTT	CASSFGLQAFF
TRBV21-1	TRBJ2-1	once	NA	15	TGTGCCAGCAGCAAAGGCGGGAGGGGCTACAATGAGCAGTTCTTC	CASSKGGRGYNEQFF
TRBV6-4	TRBJ1-5	NA	NA	17	TGTGCCAGCAGTGACCGTCTGCCGTGTAGTTCAGGTCAGCCCCAGCATTTT	CASSDRLPCSSGQPQHF
TRBV7-9	TRBJ1-1	NA	NA	14	TGTGCCAGCAGCCGGGCGGAGGCGAACACTGAAGCTTTCTTT	CASSRAEANTEAFF
TRBV6-1	TRBJ1-1	NA	NA	13	TGTGCCAGCAGTTTAGAGGAGAACACTGAAGCTTTCTTT	CASSLEENTEAFF
TRBV30	TRBJ1-2	NA	NA	13	TGTGCCTGGAGACGGCAGGTTAACTATGGCTACACCTTC	CAWRRQVNYGYTF
TRBV5-1	TRBJ1-1	NA	NA	13	TGCGCCAGCAGCTTGGGTGTGGACACTGAAGCTTTCTTT	CASSLGVDTEAFF
TRBV7-9	TRBJ2-2	NA	NA	17	TGTGCCAGCAGATTATACTACGGGAGAGCGAACACCGGGGAGCTGTTTTTT	CASRLYYGRANTGELFF